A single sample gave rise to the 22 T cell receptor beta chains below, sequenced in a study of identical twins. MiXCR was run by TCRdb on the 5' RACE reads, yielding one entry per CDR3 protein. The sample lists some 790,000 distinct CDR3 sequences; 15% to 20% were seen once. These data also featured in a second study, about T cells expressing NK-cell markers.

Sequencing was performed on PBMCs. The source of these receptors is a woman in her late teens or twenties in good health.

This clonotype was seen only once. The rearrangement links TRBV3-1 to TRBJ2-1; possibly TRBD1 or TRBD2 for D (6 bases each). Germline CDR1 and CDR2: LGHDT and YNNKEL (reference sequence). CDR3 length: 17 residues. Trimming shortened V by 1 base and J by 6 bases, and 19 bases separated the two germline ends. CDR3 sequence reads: CASSQVHSGARLNEQFF. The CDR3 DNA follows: TGTGCCAGCAGCCAAGTCCACTCGGGGGCGCGACTCAATGAGCAGTTCTTC.

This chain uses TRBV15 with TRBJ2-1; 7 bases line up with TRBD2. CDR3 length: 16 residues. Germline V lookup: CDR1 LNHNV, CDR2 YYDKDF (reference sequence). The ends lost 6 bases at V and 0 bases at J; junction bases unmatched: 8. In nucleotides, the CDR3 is TGTGCCACCAGAACATTTAGCGGGTCCTCCTACAATGAGCAGTTCTTC. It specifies CATRTFSGSSYNEQFF.

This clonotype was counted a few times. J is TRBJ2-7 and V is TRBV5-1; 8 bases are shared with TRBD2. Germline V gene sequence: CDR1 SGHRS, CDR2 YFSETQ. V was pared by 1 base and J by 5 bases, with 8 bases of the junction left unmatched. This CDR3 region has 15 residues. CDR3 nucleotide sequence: TGCGCCAGCAGCTTGACCGGGGGGGAAATCCACGAGCAGTACTTC. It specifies CASSLTGGEIHEQYF.

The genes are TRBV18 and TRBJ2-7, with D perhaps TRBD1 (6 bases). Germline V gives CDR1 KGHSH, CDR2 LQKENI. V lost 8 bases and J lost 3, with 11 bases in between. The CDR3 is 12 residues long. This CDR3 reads CASHGQFYEQYF. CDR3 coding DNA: TGTGCCAGCCATGGACAGTTCTACGAGCAGTACTTC.

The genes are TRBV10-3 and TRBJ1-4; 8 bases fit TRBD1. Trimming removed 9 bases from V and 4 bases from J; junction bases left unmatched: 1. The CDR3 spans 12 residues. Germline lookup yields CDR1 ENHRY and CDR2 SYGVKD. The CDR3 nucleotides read TGTGCCATTGGACAGGGTAATGAAAAACTGTTTTTT. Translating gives CAIGQGNEKLFF.

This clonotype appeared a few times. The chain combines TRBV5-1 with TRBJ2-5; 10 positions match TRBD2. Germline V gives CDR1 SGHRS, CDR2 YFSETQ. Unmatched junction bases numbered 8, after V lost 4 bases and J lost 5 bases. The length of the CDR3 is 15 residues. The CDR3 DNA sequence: TGCGCCAGCAGCGCTGGTAGCGGGAGGTGGGAGACCCAGTACTTC. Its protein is CASSAGSGRWETQYF.

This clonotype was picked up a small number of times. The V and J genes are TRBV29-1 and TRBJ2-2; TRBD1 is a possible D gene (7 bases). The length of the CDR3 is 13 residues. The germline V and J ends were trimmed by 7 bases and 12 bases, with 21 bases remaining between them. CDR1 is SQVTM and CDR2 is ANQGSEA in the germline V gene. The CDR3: CSAGGQRTGQLFF. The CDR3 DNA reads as TGCAGCGCCGGGGGACAGCGAACGGGGCAGCTGTTTTTT.

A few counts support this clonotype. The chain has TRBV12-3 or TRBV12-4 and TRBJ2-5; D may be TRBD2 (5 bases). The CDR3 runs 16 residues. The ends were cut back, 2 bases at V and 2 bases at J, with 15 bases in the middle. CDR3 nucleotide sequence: TGTGCCAGCAGTTTATTTAACGGGGTACAGCAAGAGACCCAGTACTTC. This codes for CASSLFNGVQQETQYF.

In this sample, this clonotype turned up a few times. DNA for the CDR3: TGCGCCAGCAGTAGGGAACAGGGGGCGTCCACCGGGGAGCTGTTTTTT. It codes for CASSREQGASTGELFF. The rearrangement joins TRBV4-3 to TRBJ2-2; 9 bases fit TRBD1. The ends lost 6 bases at V and 4 bases at J; junction bases unmatched: 9. Germline V gene lookup returns CDR1 LGHNA and CDR2 YSLEER. The CDR3 loop spans 16 amino acids.

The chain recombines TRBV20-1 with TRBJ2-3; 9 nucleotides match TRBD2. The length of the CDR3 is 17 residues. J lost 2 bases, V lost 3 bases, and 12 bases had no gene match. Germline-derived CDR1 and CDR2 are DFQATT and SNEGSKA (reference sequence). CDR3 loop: CSASGRGRGPNTDTQYF. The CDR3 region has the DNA TGCAGTGCTAGTGGGCGCGGGAGGGGGCCGAACACAGATACGCAGTATTTT.

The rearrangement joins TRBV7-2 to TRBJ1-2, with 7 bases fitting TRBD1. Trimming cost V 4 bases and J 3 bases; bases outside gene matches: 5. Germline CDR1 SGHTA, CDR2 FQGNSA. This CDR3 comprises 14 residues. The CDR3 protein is CASSSTDRDYGYTF. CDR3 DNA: TGTGCCAGCAGCTCTACCGACAGGGACTATGGCTACACCTTC.

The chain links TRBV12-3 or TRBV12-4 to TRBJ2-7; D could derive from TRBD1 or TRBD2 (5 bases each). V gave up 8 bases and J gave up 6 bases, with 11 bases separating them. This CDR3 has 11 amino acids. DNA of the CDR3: TGTGCCAGCCTCGAGGGGCGCGAGCAGTACTTC. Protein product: CASLEGREQYF.

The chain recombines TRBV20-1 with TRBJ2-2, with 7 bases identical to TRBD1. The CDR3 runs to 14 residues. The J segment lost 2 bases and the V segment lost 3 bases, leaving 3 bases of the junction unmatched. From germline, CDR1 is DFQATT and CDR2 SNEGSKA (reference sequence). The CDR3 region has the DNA TGCAGTGCTAGGACAGGGATTAACACCGGGGAGCTGTTTTTT. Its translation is CSARTGINTGELFF.

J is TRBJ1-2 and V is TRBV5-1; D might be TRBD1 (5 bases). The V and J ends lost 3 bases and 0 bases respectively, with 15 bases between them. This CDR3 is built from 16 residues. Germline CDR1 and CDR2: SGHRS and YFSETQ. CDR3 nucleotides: TGCGCCAGCAGCTCCGGGACGACCGATACTAACTATGGCTACACCTTC. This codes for CASSSGTTDTNYGYTF.

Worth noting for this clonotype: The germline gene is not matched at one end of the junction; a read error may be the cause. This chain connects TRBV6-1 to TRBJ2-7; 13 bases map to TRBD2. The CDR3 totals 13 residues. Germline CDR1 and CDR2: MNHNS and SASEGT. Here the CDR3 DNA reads TGTGCCAGCAGCCCCGGACTAGCGGGGGAAGAAGACTTC. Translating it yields CASSPGLAGEEDF.

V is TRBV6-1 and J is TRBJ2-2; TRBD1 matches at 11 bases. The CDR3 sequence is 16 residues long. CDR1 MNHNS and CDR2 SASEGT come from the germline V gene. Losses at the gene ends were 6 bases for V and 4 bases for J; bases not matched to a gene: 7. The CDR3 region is CASRFLGQGGTGELFF. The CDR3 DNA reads TGTGCCAGCAGATTCTTGGGACAGGGGGGCACCGGGGAGCTGTTTTTT.

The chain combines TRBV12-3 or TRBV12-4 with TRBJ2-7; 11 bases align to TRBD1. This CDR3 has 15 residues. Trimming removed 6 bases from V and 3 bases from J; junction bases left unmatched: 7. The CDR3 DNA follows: TGTGCCAGCAGCCCGGGACAGGGGGTTAACTACGAGCAGTACTTC. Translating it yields CASSPGQGVNYEQYF.

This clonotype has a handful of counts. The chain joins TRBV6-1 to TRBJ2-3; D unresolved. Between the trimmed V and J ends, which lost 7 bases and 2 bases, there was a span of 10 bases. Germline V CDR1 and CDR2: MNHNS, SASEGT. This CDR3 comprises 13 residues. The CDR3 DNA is TGTGCCAGCATCTTATGGGACACAGATACGCAGTATTTT. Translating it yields CASILWDTDTQYF.

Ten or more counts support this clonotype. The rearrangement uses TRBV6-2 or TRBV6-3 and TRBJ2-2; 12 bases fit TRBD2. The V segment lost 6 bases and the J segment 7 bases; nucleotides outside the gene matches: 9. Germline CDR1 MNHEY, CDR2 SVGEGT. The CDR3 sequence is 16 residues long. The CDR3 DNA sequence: TGTGCCAGCAGCCCTCTAGCGGGAGGGCCAGACGGGGAGCTGTTTTTT. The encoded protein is CASSPLAGGPDGELFF.

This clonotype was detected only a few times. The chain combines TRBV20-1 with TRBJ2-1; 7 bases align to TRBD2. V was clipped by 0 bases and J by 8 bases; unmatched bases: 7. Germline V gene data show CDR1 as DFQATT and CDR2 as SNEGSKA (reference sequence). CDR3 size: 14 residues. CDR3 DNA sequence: TGCAGTGCTAGAGATGCAGCGGGGATCCATGAGCAGTTCTTC. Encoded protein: CSARDAAGIHEQFF.

Here the CDR3 reads CAINSGQGGSGANVLTF. The CDR3 bases are TGTGCCATCAACTCAGGACAGGGAGGATCTGGGGCCAACGTCCTGACTTTC. The V call is TRBV10-3, the J call TRBJ2-6, with TRBD1 matching 8 bases. Germline CDR1 is ENHRY and CDR2 is SYGVKD. Trimming took 7 bases from V and 1 from J; bases not matched to a gene: 9. The CDR3 is made up of 17 amino acids.

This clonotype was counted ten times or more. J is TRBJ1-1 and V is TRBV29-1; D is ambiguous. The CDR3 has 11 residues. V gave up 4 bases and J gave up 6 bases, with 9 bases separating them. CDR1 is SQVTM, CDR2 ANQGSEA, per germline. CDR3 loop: CSVAGGPEAFF. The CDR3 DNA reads TGCAGCGTTGCCGGAGGCCCTGAAGCTTTCTTT.